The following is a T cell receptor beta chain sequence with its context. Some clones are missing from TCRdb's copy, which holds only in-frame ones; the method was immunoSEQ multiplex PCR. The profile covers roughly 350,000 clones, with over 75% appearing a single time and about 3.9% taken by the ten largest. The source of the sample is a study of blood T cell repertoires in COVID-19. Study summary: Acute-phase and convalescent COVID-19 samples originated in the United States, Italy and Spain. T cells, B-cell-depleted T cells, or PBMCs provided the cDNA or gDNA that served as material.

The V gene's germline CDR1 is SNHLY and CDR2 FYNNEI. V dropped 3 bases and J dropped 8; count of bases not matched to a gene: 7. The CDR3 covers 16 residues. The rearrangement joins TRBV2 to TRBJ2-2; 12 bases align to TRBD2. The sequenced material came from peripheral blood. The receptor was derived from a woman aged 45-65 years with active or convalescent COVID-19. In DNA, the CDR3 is TGTGCCAGCAGTGACGCTAGCGGGAGGGCATTGGGGGAGCTGTTTTTT. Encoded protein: CASSDASGRALGELFF.